This is a list of T cell receptor beta chains from one sample in a study of cytomegalovirus exposure and HLA in healthy donors. Clones were sequenced by immunoSEQ multiplex PCR, and TCRdb holds only the in-frame ones, with some missing. The sample has around 14,000 clones; around 60% are singletons. The sequenced material came from PBMCs. Receptor source: a woman aged 45-59 years in good health and CMV-seropositive. Each CDR3 is given without its conserved first and last residue.

J | length | V | CDR3
TRBJ2-7 | 9 | TRBV7-2 | ASSHPGEQY
TRBJ1-3 | 16 | TRBV10-3 | AISDPAGVGDSGNTIY
TRBJ1-1 | 11 | TRBV14 | ASSQERSTEAF
TRBJ1-5 | 11 | TRBV30 | AWSYRGLQPQH
TRBJ2-7 | 13 | TRBV6-5 | ASSYSPGKTYEQY
TRBJ1-2 | 14 | TRBV4-2 | ASSQGPTGENYGYT
TRBJ2-7 | 12 | TRBV9 | ASSVAGGRYEQY
TRBJ1-2 | 12 | TRBV18 | ASSPRTGNYGYT
TRBJ2-3 | 13 | TRBV4-1 | ASSQAPSGTDTQY
TRBJ2-3 | 12 | TRBV29-1 | SVYRWEGTDTQY
TRBJ1-3 | 10 | TRBV30 | AWKGQGNTIY
TRBJ1-5 | 12 | TRBV6-1 | ASSGRGGDQPQH
TRBJ2-5 | 13 | TRBV4-2 | ASSHGLAGQETQY
TRBJ2-3 | 14 | TRBV4-3 | ASGLGGGSHTDTQY
TRBJ1-1 | 12 | TRBV28 | ASSLTGLNTEAF
TRBJ1-2 | 11 | TRBV29-1 | SVEDGTGDGYT
TRBJ1-1 | 11 | TRBV30 | AWSARRGTEAF
TRBJ1-2 | 13 | TRBV4-2 | ASSQGDSDNYGYT
TRBJ1-1 | 9 | TRBV20-1 | SAREDTEAF
TRBJ2-7 | 15 | TRBV30 | AWRDREEAGASHEQY
TRBJ2-1 | 12 | TRBV30 | AWRVAGSYNEQF
TRBJ1-2 | 13 | TRBV4-1 | ASSRTATGNYGYT
TRBJ1-5 | 12 | TRBV18 | ASSRTGGNQPQH
TRBJ1-1 | 10 | TRBV30 | AWSRGGQRAF
TRBJ2-1 | 12 | TRBV5-1 | ASSLADGRDEQF
TRBJ2-3 | 11 | TRBV9 | ASSVQGSDTQY
TRBJ2-5 | 13 | TRBV23-1 | ASSQSWRQQETQY
TRBJ1-1 | 8 | TRBV29-1 | SVANTEAF
TRBJ2-7 | 12 | TRBV28 | ASSNPSGPYEQY
TRBJ1-5 | 13 | TRBV6-1 | ASRGQGASRQPQH
TRBJ1-1 | 11 | TRBV29-1 | SVSIAGNGEAF
TRBJ1-1 | 11 | TRBV29-1 | SAGLKGSTEAF
TRBJ1-3 | 15 | TRBV5-4 | ASSRAGQGISGNTIY
TRBJ1-3 | 12 | TRBV6-1 | ATFIQGRGNTIY
TRBJ2-1 | 10 | TRBV27 | ASSPPGQGPF
TRBJ2-3 | 13 | TRBV14 | ASSPWTASTDTQY
TRBJ2-7 | 12 | TRBV29-1 | SVETGQGTDEQY
TRBJ1-1 | 11 | TRBV10-3 | AISGQVNTEAF
TRBJ1-4 | 12 | TRBV5-8 | ASSLPAGFEKLF
TRBJ1-2 | 11 | TRBV29-1 | SVAADPSHGYT
TRBJ2-2 | 13 | TRBV6-5 | ASKRSRGHTGELF
TRBJ1-1 | 11 | TRBV30 | AWSVGPNTEAF
TRBJ2-3 | 12 | TRBV25-1 | ASSEDARADTQY
TRBJ2-7 | 11 | TRBV5-6 | ASSFYSTYEQY
TRBJ1-2 | 12 | TRBV11-2 | ASSLGSTNYGYT
TRBJ1-1 | 13 | TRBV6-1 | ASSPRTGPNTEAF
TRBJ1-2 | 11 | TRBV6-5 | ASSRGQLTGYT
TRBJ2-7 | 13 | TRBV4-1 | ASSQDPQVAYEQY
TRBJ2-1 | 13 | TRBV11-2 | ASSISASSYNEQF
TRBJ2-5 | 10 | TRBV7-2 | ASSRLGETQY
TRBJ1-1 | 13 | TRBV2 | ASTPYGGLNTEAF
TRBJ2-7 | 13 | TRBV6-1 | ASSERTGESYEQY